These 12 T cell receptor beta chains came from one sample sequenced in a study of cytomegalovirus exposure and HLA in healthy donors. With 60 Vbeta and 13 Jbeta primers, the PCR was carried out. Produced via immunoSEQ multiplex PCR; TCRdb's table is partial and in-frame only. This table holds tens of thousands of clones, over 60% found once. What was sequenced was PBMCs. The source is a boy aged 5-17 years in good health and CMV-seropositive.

Here the CDR3 reads CASRVFGGTYGYTF. For the CDR3, the DNA is TGTGCCAGCAGAGTTTTCGGGGGGACCTATGGCTACACCTTC. This rearrangement joins TRBV2 to TRBJ1-2; a possible D gene is TRBD1 (5 bases). The germline gives CDR1 SNHLY, CDR2 FYNNEI. The CDR3 sequence is 14 residues long. Between the trimmed V and J ends, which lost 6 bases and 4 bases, there was a span of 15 bases.

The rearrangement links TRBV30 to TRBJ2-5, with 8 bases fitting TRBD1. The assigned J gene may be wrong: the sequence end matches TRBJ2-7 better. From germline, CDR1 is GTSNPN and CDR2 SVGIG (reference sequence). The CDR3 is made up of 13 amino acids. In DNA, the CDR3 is TGTGCCTGGAGCCCCGGGACAGGCTACGAGCAGTACTTC. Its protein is CAWSPGTGYEQYF.

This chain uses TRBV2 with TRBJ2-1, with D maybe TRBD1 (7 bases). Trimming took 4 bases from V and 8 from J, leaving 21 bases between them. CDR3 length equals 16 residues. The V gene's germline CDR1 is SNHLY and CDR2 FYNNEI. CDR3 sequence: CASSGGQGGRGDEQFF. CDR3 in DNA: TGTGCCAGCAGTGGTGGGCAGGGGGGTCGAGGCGATGAGCAGTTCTTC.

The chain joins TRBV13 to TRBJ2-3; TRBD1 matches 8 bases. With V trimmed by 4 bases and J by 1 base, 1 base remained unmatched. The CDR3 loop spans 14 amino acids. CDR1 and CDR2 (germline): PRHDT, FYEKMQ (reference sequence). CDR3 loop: CASSSGQGTDTQYF. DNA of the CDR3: TGTGCCAGCAGCTCGGGACAGGGCACAGATACGCAGTATTTT. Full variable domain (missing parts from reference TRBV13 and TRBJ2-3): AAGVIQSPRHLIKEKRETATLKCYPIPRHDTVYWYQQGPGQDPQFLISFYEKMQSDKGSIPDRFSAQQFSDYHSELNMSSLELGDSALYFCASSSGQGTDTQYFGPGTRLTVL.

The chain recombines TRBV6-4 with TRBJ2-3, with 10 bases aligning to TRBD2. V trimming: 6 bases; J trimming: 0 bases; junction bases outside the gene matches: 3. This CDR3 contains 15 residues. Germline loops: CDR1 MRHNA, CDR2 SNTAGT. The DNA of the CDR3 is TGTGCCAGCAGGACGACTAGCGGGAGCACAGATACGCAGTATTTT. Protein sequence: CASRTTSGSTDTQYF.

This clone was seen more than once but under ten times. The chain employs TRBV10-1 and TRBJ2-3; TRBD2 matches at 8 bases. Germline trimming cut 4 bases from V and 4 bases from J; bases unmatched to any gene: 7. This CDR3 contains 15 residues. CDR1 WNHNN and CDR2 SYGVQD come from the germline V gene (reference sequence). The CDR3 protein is CASSVSGTSPDTQYF. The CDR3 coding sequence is TGCGCCAGCAGTGTATCCGGGACTAGTCCAGATACGCAGTATTTT.

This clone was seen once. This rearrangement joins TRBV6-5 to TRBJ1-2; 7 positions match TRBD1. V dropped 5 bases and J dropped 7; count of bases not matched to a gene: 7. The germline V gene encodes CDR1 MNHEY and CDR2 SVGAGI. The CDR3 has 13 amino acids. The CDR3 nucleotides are TGTGCCAGCAGTCGTACAGGGGAGAGTGGCTACACCTTC. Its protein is CASSRTGESGYTF.

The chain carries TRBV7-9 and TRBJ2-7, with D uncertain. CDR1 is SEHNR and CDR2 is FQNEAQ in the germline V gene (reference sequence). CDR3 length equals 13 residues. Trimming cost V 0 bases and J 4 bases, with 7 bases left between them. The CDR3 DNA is TGTGCCAGCAGCTTAGCGTTTAGTTACGAGCAGTACTTC. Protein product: CASSLAFSYEQYF. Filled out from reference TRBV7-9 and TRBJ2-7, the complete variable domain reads DTGVSQNPRHKITKRGQNVTFRCDPISEHNRLYWYRQTLGQGPEFLTYFQNEAQLEKSRLLSDRFSAERPKGSFSTLEIQRTEQGDSAMYLCASSLAFSYEQYFGPGTRLTVT.

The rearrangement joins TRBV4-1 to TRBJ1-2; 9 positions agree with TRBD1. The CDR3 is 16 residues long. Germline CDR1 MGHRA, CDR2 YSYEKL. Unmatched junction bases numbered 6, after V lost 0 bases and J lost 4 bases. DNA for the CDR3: TGCGCCAGCAGCCAAGATCGGGGACAGGGTATCTATGGCTACACCTTC. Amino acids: CASSQDRGQGIYGYTF.

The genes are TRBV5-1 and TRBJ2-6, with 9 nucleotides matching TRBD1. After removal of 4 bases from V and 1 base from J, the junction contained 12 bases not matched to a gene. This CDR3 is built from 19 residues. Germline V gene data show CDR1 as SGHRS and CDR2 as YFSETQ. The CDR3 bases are TGCGCCAGCAGCATGTCCACCGGGACAGGGATATCTGGGGCCAACGTCCTGACTTTC. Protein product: CASSMSTGTGISGANVLTF.

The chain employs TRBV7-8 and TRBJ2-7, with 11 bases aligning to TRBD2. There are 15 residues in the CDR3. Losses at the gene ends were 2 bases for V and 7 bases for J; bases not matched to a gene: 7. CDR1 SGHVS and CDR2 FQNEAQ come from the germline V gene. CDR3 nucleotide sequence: TGTGCCAGCAGCTTATATTCTAGCGGGGGGTGGGAGCAGTACTTC. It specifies CASSLYSSGGWEQYF.

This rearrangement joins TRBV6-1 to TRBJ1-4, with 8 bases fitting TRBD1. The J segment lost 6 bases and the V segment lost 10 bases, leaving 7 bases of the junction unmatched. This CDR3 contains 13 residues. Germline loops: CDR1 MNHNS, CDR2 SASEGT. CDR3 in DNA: TGTGCCACCCTAGACAGGGGTCATGAAAAACTGTTTTTT. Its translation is CATLDRGHEKLFF.